One and the same sample provided the 10 T cell receptor beta chains below, sequenced in a study of Ad26.COV2.S vaccination and SARS-CoV-2 variants. Treatment noted: some 20 received Ad26.COV2.S at low or high dose, single or two shots; roughly five received placebo; per-sample allocation not given. Sample collection was performed on day 63 after the first vaccine or placebo injection. Method: immunoSEQ multiplex PCR; TCRdb's copy keeps in-frame clones and lacks some. The table has hundreds of thousands of clones, 88% seen once; the top ten hold 6.4%. The material was peripheral blood, obtained in a trial of Ad26.COV2.S vaccine versus placebo. These TCRs come from a person between 18 and 60 years old who received the Ad26.COV2.S COVID-19 vaccine or a placebo.

The chain is built from TRBV7-9 and TRBJ1-3; D gene ambiguous. The CDR3 contains 15 residues. Trimming stripped 3 bases from V and 3 bases from J, with 12 bases between. The germline gives CDR1 SEHNR, CDR2 FQNEAQ (reference sequence). CDR3 DNA sequence: TGTGCCAGCAGCTTGGATCGGAGGTATGGAAACACCATATATTTT. Its protein product is CASSLDRRYGNTIYF.

Concerning this clone itself: This may come from a read error, since a much larger clone is one base off. The chain employs TRBV6-6 and TRBJ2-7, with 8 bases lining up with TRBD2. The germline V gene has CDR1 MNHNY and CDR2 SVGAGI (reference sequence). V was pared by 5 bases and J by 0 bases, with 0 bases of the junction left unmatched. The CDR3 spans 13 residues. The CDR3 loop is CASSRGGSYEQYF. The DNA of the CDR3 is TGTGCCAGCAGTCGGGGGGGCTCCTACGAGCAGTACTTC.

This chain connects TRBV5-6 to TRBJ2-4; tentatively, D is TRBD1 (5 bases). Germline V gene sequence: CDR1 SGHDT, CDR2 YYEEEE. CDR3 length equals 16 residues. Trimming removed 0 bases from V and 3 bases from J, with 13 bases in between. In DNA form, the CDR3 reads TGTGCCAGCAGCTTGGTGAGGTTGCAGGGCAAAAACATTCAGTACTTC. Protein product: CASSLVRLQGKNIQYF.

In this sample, this clone turned up once. The J gene is TRBJ2-5, the V gene TRBV14; D ambiguous. V shed 2 bases and J shed 7 bases, with 8 bases lying between them. CDR1 and CDR2 (germline): SGHDN, FVKESK. The CDR3 is 12 residues long. DNA for the CDR3: TGTGCCAGCAGCCAAAACTATAGGACCCAGTACTTC. It is translated as CASSQNYRTQYF.

V is TRBV6-2 or TRBV6-3 and J is TRBJ1-5; D remains ambiguous. V lost 6 bases and J 3 bases, leaving 18 bases between the germline ends. The CDR3 loop spans 16 amino acids. Germline CDR1 and CDR2: MNHEY and SVGEGT. CDR3 nucleotides: TGTGCCAGCAGCAATCCCTCCCGACCGATCAATCAGCCCCAGCATTTT. This encodes CASSNPSRPINQPQHF.

The V gene is TRBV4-1, the J gene TRBJ2-1, with a possible D match to TRBD2 (6 bases). Germline assignment: CDR1 MGHRA and CDR2 YSYEKL. The CDR3 spans 14 residues. V lost 0 bases and J 10 bases, leaving 13 bases between the germline ends. The chain's CDR3 is CASSQDWAGNEQFF. In nucleotides, the CDR3 is TGCGCCAGCAGCCAAGATTGGGCGGGAAACGAGCAGTTCTTC.

The chain couples TRBV29-1 to TRBJ2-6; D assignment may be TRBD1 or TRBD2 (6 bases each). This CDR3 region has 15 residues. Per germline, CDR1 SQVTM and CDR2 ANQGSEA. V lost 7 bases to trimming and J lost 4 bases, with 17 bases between them. CDR3 in amino acids: CSASSGGAGANVLTF. CDR3 sequence (DNA): TGCAGCGCCTCGTCCGGGGGCGCGGGGGCCAACGTCCTGACTTTC.

V is TRBV7-3 and J is TRBJ2-7, with D possibly being TRBD1 (7 bases). CDR1 SGHTA and CDR2 FQGTGA come from the germline V gene. This CDR3 contains 14 residues. Trimming removed 5 bases from V and 3 bases from J, with 14 bases in between. CDR3 sequence: CASSAQGGLYEQYF. Here the CDR3 DNA reads TGTGCCAGCAGCGCGCAGGGGGGCCTCTACGAGCAGTACTTC.

J is TRBJ1-2 and V is TRBV9; weak D call: TRBD1 (6 bases). The length of the CDR3 is 15 residues. Trimming shortened V by 0 bases and J by 5 bases, and 14 bases separated the two germline ends. CDR1 is SGDLS, CDR2 YYNGEE, per germline. The CDR3 sequence is CASSVDPSDRYGYTF. CDR3 nucleotide sequence: TGTGCCAGCAGCGTAGACCCCTCCGACAGGTATGGCTACACCTTC.

J is TRBJ2-2 and V is TRBV4-3, with 9 bases lining up with TRBD2. Germline-derived CDR1 and CDR2 are LGHNA and YSLEER. The V segment lost 1 base and the J segment 4 bases; nucleotides outside the gene matches: 4. The CDR3 loop spans 16 amino acids. Here the CDR3 DNA reads TGCGCCAGCAGCCAAGGCGGGAGGGCCTCCACCGGGGAGCTGTTTTTT. Its translation: CASSQGGRASTGELFF.